What follows are 29 T cell receptor beta chains derived from one specimen sequenced in a study of blood T cell repertoires in COVID-19. Sequenced by immunoSEQ multiplex PCR; TCRdb stores in-frame clones only, minus some. Of about 170,000 clones in the sample, approximately 86% were seen once. Specimen: peripheral blood. All receptors come from a woman of 80 years or more with active or convalescent COVID-19.

V is TRBV5-1 and J is TRBJ2-7; D gene uncertain. The V end lost 4 bases, the J end lost 2 bases, and 16 bases lay between the germline ends. This CDR3 spans 15 amino acids. CDR1 and CDR2 from the germline V gene are SGHRS and YFSETQ. CDR3 sequence reads: CASSPRGEVTYEQYF. The CDR3 nucleotides read TGCGCCAGCAGCCCCCGCGGCGAGGTAACCTACGAGCAGTACTTC.

The gene calls are TRBV29-1 and TRBJ2-2; 10 bases map to TRBD2. With 4 bases clipped from V and 1 base from J, the junction kept 0 bases outside the gene matches. The germline V gene has CDR1 SQVTM and CDR2 ANQGSEA. CDR3 size: 14 residues. As DNA, the CDR3 is TGCAGCGTTGGGACTAGCGGGAACACCGGGGAGCTGTTTTTT. Its protein is CSVGTSGNTGELFF.

The rearrangement joins TRBV9 to TRBJ1-1, with unresolved D. CDR3 size: 14 residues. Trimming stripped 2 bases from V and 2 bases from J, with 10 bases between. Germline CDR1 reads SGDLS; CDR2 reads YYNGEE. The CDR3 reads CASSVNPGNTEAFF. The DNA for the CDR3 is TGTGCCAGCAGCGTTAATCCGGGAAACACTGAAGCTTTCTTT.

On this clone itself: The junction shows a germline mismatch at one end, possibly a read error. V gene TRBV7-7 combines with J gene TRBJ2-5, with D maybe TRBD2 (5 bases). CDR1 and CDR2 from the germline V gene are SSHAT and FNYEAQ (reference sequence). CDR3 length equals 13 residues. CDR3 region: CASSKRVGETQYF. The CDR3, as DNA: TGTGCTAGCAGCAAGAGGGTAGGCGAGACCCAGTACTTC. Together with reference TRBV7-7 and TRBJ2-5, the CDR3 gives the full variable domain: GAGVSQSPRYKVTKRGQDVTLRCDPISSHATLYWYQQALGQGPEFLTYFNYEAQPDKSGLPSDRFSAERPEGSISTLTIQRTEQRDSAMYRCASSKRVGETQYFGPGTRLLVL.

The chain employs TRBV5-6 and TRBJ1-2, with D maybe TRBD1 (5 bases). Germline loops: CDR1 SGHDT, CDR2 YYEEEE. The ends were cut back, 7 bases at V and 4 bases at J, with 14 bases in the middle. This CDR3 has 13 residues. CDR3 coding DNA: TGTGCCAGCCTTTCCCCGGGGGGCTATGGCTACACCTTC. Its protein is CASLSPGGYGYTF.

This chain joins TRBV5-4 and TRBJ2-7; 14 bases agree with TRBD2. Germline V gene sequence: CDR1 SGHNT, CDR2 YYREEE (reference sequence). J gave up 6 bases and V 3 bases, and 5 bases lay outside the gene matches. The CDR3 has 15 residues. The CDR3: CASSSGTSGSSEQYF. In DNA form, the CDR3 reads TGTGCCAGCAGCTCCGGGACTAGCGGGAGCAGCGAGCAGTACTTC.

The V call is TRBV28, the J call TRBJ1-3; 8 bases are shared with TRBD1. The CDR3 consists of 16 residues. The ends lost 1 base at V and 7 bases at J; junction bases unmatched: 9. The germline CDR1 and CDR2 sequences are MDHEN and SYDVKM. The CDR3 DNA reads TGTGCCAGCAGTTTATCAGGACAGGGCTTTGGTAACACCATATATTTT. This encodes CASSLSGQGFGNTIYF.

The rearrangement joins TRBV4-1 to TRBJ2-3; TRBD2 matches at 13 bases. Germline CDR1 MGHRA, CDR2 YSYEKL. CDR3 length equals 16 residues. V was pared by 5 bases and J by 5 bases, with 7 bases of the junction left unmatched. The CDR3 DNA is TGCGCCAGCAGCTTCCGACTAGCGGGAGGACGAGATACGCAGTATTTT. Translating it yields CASSFRLAGGRDTQYF.

This clone appeared once. The rearrangement uses TRBV6-5 and TRBJ2-1; D is unresolved. Per germline, CDR1 MNHEY and CDR2 SVGAGI. Trimming took off 7 bases at V and 8 bases at J, with 6 bases between the two ends. The CDR3 has 10 residues. CDR3 amino acids: CASMRHEQFF. CDR3 in DNA: TGTGCCAGCATGCGGCATGAGCAGTTCTTC.

The J gene is TRBJ2-1, the V gene TRBV5-1; D perhaps matches TRBD2 (6 bases). Deletions cut 3 bases from V and 8 bases from J, with 21 bases between. The CDR3 has 16 amino acids. Per the germline V gene, CDR1 is SGHRS and CDR2 is YFSETQ. CDR3 sequence (DNA): TGCGCCAGCAGCTCCGCATCCGGGACTCAGCTCCATGAGCAGTTCTTC. This encodes CASSSASGTQLHEQFF.

The chain recombines TRBV5-1 with TRBJ1-6; the match to TRBD1 covers 7 bases. The V and J ends lost 2 bases and 7 bases, in that order; junction bases with no gene match: 3. This CDR3 region has 14 residues. The germline V gene has CDR1 SGHRS and CDR2 YFSETQ. The CDR3 coding sequence is TGCGCCAGCAGCTTAAGGGGGCAAAATTCACCCCTCCACTTT. Amino acids: CASSLRGQNSPLHF.

The rearrangement uses TRBV9 and TRBJ2-3; 11 bases map to TRBD2. V lost 4 bases and J lost 2; bases outside the gene matches: 3. Germline V gene data show CDR1 as SGDLS and CDR2 as YYNGEE. The CDR3 runs to 15 residues. CDR3 in amino acids: CASSFSGRDTDTQYF. The DNA for the CDR3 is TGTGCCAGCAGCTTTAGCGGGAGGGACACAGATACGCAGTATTTT.

V usage is TRBV3-1 (or the pseudogene TRBV3-2) and J usage is TRBJ1-5, with a possible D match to TRBD1 (6 bases). Germline V CDR1 and CDR2: LGHDT, YNNKEL (reference sequence). Trimming shortened V by 0 bases and J by 5 bases, and 11 bases separated the two germline ends. This CDR3 is built from 15 residues. For the CDR3, the DNA is TGTGCCAGCAGCCAAGATGCGGCAGGGGATCAGCCCCAGCATTTT. This gives the protein CASSQDAAGDQPQHF.

This chain joins TRBV5-1 and TRBJ2-5, with TRBD1 matching 8 bases. Germline V CDR1 and CDR2: SGHRS, YFSETQ. The CDR3 totals 13 residues. V lost 4 bases, J lost 5 bases, and 4 bases stayed unmatched. The CDR3 reads CASSATGEETQYF. CDR3 in DNA: TGCGCCAGCAGCGCGACAGGGGAGGAGACCCAGTACTTC.

The chain carries TRBV27 and TRBJ1-4; 7 positions match TRBD1. The germline CDR1 and CDR2 sequences are MNHEY and SMNVEV (reference sequence). The V gene end was trimmed by 3 bases and the J gene end by 0 bases; junction bases not matched to a gene: 7. This CDR3 has 17 amino acids. CDR3 in DNA: TGTGCCAGCAGTTTCCGACAGGGAGCGGCAACTAATGAAAAACTGTTTTTT. This codes for CASSFRQGAATNEKLFF.

Remarks on this clone: The identical CDR3 is also encoded by other nucleotide sequences in the sample. The chain joins TRBV4-1 to TRBJ2-1; 9 bases fit TRBD2. Germline values: CDR1 MGHRA, CDR2 YSYEKL. The CDR3 extends over 15 amino acids. J lost 7 bases, V lost 0 bases, and 4 bases had no gene match. The CDR3 DNA follows: TGCGCCAGCAGCCAAGAGGGCGGGAGGGCTAATGAGCAGTTCTTC. Its translation: CASSQEGGRANEQFF.

Only one count was recorded for this clone. The chain employs TRBV19 and TRBJ1-2, with D possibly being TRBD1 (5 bases). Germline CDR1 reads LNHDA; CDR2 reads SQIVND (reference sequence). Trimming removed 2 bases at V and 4 bases at J, with 8 bases between. The CDR3 spans 13 residues. CDR3: CASSIRGFYGYTF. The CDR3 DNA sequence: TGTGCCAGTAGTATAAGGGGCTTCTATGGCTACACCTTC.

The chain carries TRBV7-2 and TRBJ2-1; 7 bases map to TRBD2. This CDR3 comprises 13 residues. CDR1 is SGHTA and CDR2 is FQGNSA in the germline V gene. V lost 7 bases and J lost 0; bases outside the gene matches: 0. DNA for the CDR3: TGTGCCAGCAAGCGGGACTCCTACAATGAGCAGTTCTTC. This translates into CASKRDSYNEQFF. Full variable domain (remainder filled in from reference TRBV7-2 and TRBJ2-1): GAGVSQSPSNKVTEKGKDVELRCDPISGHTALYWYRQSLGQGLEFLIYFQGNSAPDKSGLPSDRFSAERTGGSVSTLTIQRTQQEDSAVYLCASKRDSYNEQFFGPGTRLTVL.

The rearrangement links TRBV30 to TRBJ1-5; weak D call: TRBD1 (5 bases). The CDR3 sequence is 13 residues long. The germline gives CDR1 GTSNPN, CDR2 SVGIG (reference sequence). Trimming stripped 4 bases from V and 5 bases from J, with 12 bases between. In nucleotides, the CDR3 is TGTGCCTGGACGGGGGGAAGGGATCAGCCCCAGCATTTT. This encodes CAWTGGRDQPQHF.

The genes are TRBV4-2 and TRBJ2-7, with TRBD1 identical over 10 bases. V lost 0 bases, J lost 6 bases, and 8 bases stayed unmatched. There are 16 residues in the CDR3. Per germline, CDR1 LGHNA and CDR2 YNFKEQ. The CDR3 here is CASSQDTHDRGREQYF. CDR3 in DNA: TGTGCCAGCAGCCAAGATACCCACGACAGGGGGCGCGAGCAGTACTTC.

Written as DNA, the CDR3 is TGTGCCAGCAGCAAAGGGTTCTTCACTGGGCCTTACACAGATACGCAGTATTTT. It specifies CASSKGFFTGPYTDTQYF. The chain joins TRBV21-1 to TRBJ2-3; the table's D call of TRBD1 was not tested on the DNA. TRBV21-1 is deemed a pseudogene. The CDR3 is 18 residues long.

V is TRBV5-1 and J is TRBJ2-1; D gene unclear. Trimming removed 2 bases from V and 7 bases from J, with 7 bases in between. Germline V gives CDR1 SGHRS, CDR2 YFSETQ. The CDR3 extends over 12 amino acids. The CDR3 DNA is TGCGCCAGCAGCTTAGATGCGAATGAGCAGTTCTTC. Translating it yields CASSLDANEQFF.

The gene calls are TRBV18 and TRBJ2-1; 8 bases are shared with TRBD1. The CDR3 consists of 16 residues. The V segment lost 4 bases and the J segment 1 base; nucleotides outside the gene matches: 6. The germline CDR1 and CDR2 sequences are KGHSH and LQKENI. This CDR3 is CASSRPGQVSYNEQFF. The CDR3 DNA follows: TGTGCCAGCTCACGACCGGGACAGGTGTCCTACAATGAGCAGTTCTTC.

The rearrangement joins TRBV10-3 to TRBJ2-7, with 10 bases fitting TRBD1. This CDR3 is 15 amino acids long. Per germline, CDR1 ENHRY and CDR2 SYGVKD. The junction had 9 bases not matched to a gene; V was cut back by 6 bases and J by 4 bases. CDR3 coding DNA: TGTGCCATCAGCACTCCGGACAGGGGGATATACGAGCAGTACTTC. Its translation: CAISTPDRGIYEQYF.

The chain uses TRBV27 and TRBJ2-7; the match to TRBD1 covers 7 bases. Looked up from germline, CDR1 is MNHEY and CDR2 is SMNVEV (reference sequence). V was clipped by 4 bases and J by 10 bases; unmatched bases: 10. The CDR3 runs 13 residues. DNA for the CDR3: TGTGCCAGCAGTTGGGGGACAGAAAACTACCAGTACTTC. This encodes CASSWGTENYQYF.

This clone appeared a single time. V and J are TRBV7-3 and TRBJ2-1; TRBD2 agrees at 11 bases. The CDR3 length is 16 residues. The J segment lost 8 bases and the V segment lost 0 bases, leaving 6 bases of the junction unmatched. Germline lookup yields CDR1 SGHTA and CDR2 FQGTGA. The CDR3 DNA sequence: TGTGCCAGCAGCTTAACGGGACTAGCGGATAGGGATGAGCAGTTCTTC. Its translation: CASSLTGLADRDEQFF.

This sequence joins TRBV28 and TRBJ2-1; the D gene is possibly TRBD1 (6 bases). CDR3 length: 14 residues. Looked up from germline, CDR1 is MDHEN and CDR2 is SYDVKM. Trimming took 6 bases from V and 2 from J, leaving 11 bases between them. The CDR3 DNA reads as TGTGCCAGCAGCGGAGCAGGGGCCTACAATGAGCAGTTCTTC. The encoded protein is CASSGAGAYNEQFF.

In its sample, this clone was seen a few times. The chain employs TRBV2 and TRBJ1-5; perhaps TRBD1 as D (5 bases). Per the germline V gene, CDR1 is SNHLY and CDR2 is FYNNEI. The CDR3 sequence is 15 residues long. Trimming cost V 4 bases and J 1 base, with 11 bases left between them. The CDR3 spells CASSVGRASNQPQHF. The CDR3 bases are TGTGCCAGCAGTGTAGGCAGGGCCAGCAATCAGCCCCAGCATTTT. The entire variable domain, with the rest obtained from reference TRBV2 and TRBJ1-5, is as follows: EPEVTQTPSHQVTQMGQEVILRCVPISNHLYFYWYRQILGQKVEFLVSFYNNEISEKSEIFDDQFSVERPDGSNFTLKIRSTKLEDSAMYFCASSVGRASNQPQHFGDGTRLSIL.

The chain combines TRBV20-1 with TRBJ2-1; 10 bases align to TRBD2. V trimming: 3 bases; J trimming: 3 bases; junction bases outside the gene matches: 8. The CDR3 spans 16 residues. The V gene's germline CDR1 is DFQATT and CDR2 SNEGSKA (reference sequence). CDR3 nucleotides: TGCAGTGCTAGTTCCTTCAGGACTAGCGGCTACAATGAGCAGTTCTTC. It yields the protein CSASSFRTSGYNEQFF.